This TCR beta chain was profiled in a study of blood T cell repertoires in COVID-19. On the study more broadly: From the United States, Italy and Spain came samples of acute and convalescent COVID-19.

From germline, CDR1 is MDHEN and CDR2 SYDVKM. The V and J ends lost 8 bases and 3 bases, in that order; junction bases with no gene match: 9. The CDR3 is 14 residues long. Original data processing: Cell counts per sample came from amplifying reference gene primers. Repertoires were generated with immunoSEQ multiplex PCR, while TCRdb's copy carries only in-frame clones and drops some. The V and J calls and clone size are taken from that table; D and trimming were inferred from the DNA. In the table there are under 150,000 clones, roughly 84% of which are singletons. Sequencing input: peripheral blood. The chain combines TRBV28 with TRBJ1-1; TRBD1 matches at 7 bases. This receptor was taken from a woman aged 60-70 years with acute or convalescent COVID-19. The CDR3 loop reads CASVYGTVHTEAFF. The CDR3 bases are TGTGCCAGCGTGTACGGGACAGTACACACTGAAGCTTTCTTT.